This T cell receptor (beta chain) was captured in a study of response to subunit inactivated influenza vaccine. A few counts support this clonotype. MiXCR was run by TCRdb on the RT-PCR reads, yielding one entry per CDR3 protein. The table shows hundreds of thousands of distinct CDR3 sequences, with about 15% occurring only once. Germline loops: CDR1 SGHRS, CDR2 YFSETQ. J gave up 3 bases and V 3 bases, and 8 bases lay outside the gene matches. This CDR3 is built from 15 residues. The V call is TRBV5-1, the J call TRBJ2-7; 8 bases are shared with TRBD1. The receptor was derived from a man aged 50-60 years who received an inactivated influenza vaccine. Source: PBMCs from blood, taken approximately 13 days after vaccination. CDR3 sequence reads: CASSSQTGASYEQYF. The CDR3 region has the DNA TGCGCCAGCAGCTCACAGACAGGGGCTAGCTACGAGCAGTACTTC.